This TCR beta chain was recorded in a study of beta chain features in type 1 diabetes. Regarding the study as a whole: TCRB CDR3 length was moderately but significantly reduced in all four CD4+ subsets of Type 1 diabetes patients.

The length of the CDR3 is 16 residues. From germline, CDR1 is SGHTA and CDR2 FQGTGA. The ends were cut back, 5 bases at V and 4 bases at J, with 19 bases in the middle. As every portion of the isolated RNA was reverse transcribed, the sequencing read expressed TCRB transcripts. Here immunoSEQ multiplex PCR was the method, and the copy in TCRdb shows in-frame clones only, minus some. The data contain 680,000 or so clones, over 10% of them seen just once; the ten biggest clones take up approximately 0.022%. This clone was observed a few times. Its antigen is not known. The sample was naive CD4+ T cells from blood. The V call is TRBV7-3, the J call TRBJ2-3, with a possible D match to TRBD2 (8 bases). This TCR derives from a man younger than 30 with type 1 diabetes. The CDR3 bases are TGTGCCAGCAGCCTAAGACTAGCGCAGGGGGCAGATACGCAGTATTTT. It specifies CASSLRLAQGADTQYF. The whole variable domain, remainder taken from reference TRBV7-3 and TRBJ2-3, is GAGVSQTPSNKVTEKGKYVELRCDPISGHTALYWYRQSLGQGPEFLIYFQGTGAADDSGLPNDRFFAVRPEGSVSTLKIQRTERGDSAVYLCASSLRLAQGADTQYFGPGTRLTVL.